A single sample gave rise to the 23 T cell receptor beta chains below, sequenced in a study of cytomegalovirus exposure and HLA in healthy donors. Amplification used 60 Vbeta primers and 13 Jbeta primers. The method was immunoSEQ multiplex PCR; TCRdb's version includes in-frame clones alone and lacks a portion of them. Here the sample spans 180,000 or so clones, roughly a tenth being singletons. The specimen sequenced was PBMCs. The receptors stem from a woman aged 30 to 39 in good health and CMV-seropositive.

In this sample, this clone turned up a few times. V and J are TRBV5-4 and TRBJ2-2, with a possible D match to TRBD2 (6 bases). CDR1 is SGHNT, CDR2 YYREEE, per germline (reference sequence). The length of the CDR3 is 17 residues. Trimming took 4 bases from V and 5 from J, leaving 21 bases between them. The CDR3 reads CASSLKDSGTPTGELFF. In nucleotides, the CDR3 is TGTGCCAGCAGCCTGAAAGACTCCGGGACTCCTACCGGGGAGCTGTTTTTT. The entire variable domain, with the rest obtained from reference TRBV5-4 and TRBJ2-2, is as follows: ETGVTQSPTHLIKTRGQQVTLRCSSQSGHNTVSWYQQALGQGPQFIFQYYREEENGRGNFPPRFSGLQFPNYSSELNVNALELDDSALYLCASSLKDSGTPTGELFFGEGSRLTVL.

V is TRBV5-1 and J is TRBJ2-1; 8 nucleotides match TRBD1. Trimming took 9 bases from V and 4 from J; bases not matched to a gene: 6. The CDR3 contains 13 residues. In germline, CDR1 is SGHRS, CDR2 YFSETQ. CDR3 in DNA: TGCGCCACTCGACAGGGGTCTTACAATGAGCAGTTCTTC. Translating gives CATRQGSYNEQFF.

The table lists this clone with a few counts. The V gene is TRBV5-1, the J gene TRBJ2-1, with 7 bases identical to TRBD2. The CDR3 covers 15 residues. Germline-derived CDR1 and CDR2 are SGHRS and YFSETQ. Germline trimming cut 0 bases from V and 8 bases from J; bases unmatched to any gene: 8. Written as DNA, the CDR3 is TGCGCCAGCAGCTTGGGGGCGGGAGTGTTGGATGAGCAGTTCTTC. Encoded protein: CASSLGAGVLDEQFF.

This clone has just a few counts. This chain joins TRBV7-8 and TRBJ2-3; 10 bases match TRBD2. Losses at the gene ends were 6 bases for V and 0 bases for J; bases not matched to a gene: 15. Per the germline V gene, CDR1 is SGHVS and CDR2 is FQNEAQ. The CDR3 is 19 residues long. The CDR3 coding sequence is TGTGCCAGCAGTTCCCCAAGGGGACTAGCGTACCCTAGCACAGATACGCAGTATTTT. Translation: CASSSPRGLAYPSTDTQYF.

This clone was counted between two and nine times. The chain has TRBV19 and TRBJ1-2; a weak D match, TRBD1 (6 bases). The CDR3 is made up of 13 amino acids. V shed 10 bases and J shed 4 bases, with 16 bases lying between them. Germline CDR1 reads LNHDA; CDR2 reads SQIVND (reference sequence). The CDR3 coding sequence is TGTGCCACCTCAGTCCAGGGGAGCTATGGCTACACCTTC. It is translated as CATSVQGSYGYTF.

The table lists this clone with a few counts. This chain's CDR3 is CAWSVTSGRGFF. The CDR3 nucleotides read TGTGCCTGGAGTGTGACTAGCGGGAGAGGGTTCTTC. The chain links TRBV30 to TRBJ2-1; 12 nucleotides match TRBD2. The CDR3 runs to 12 residues. Looked up from germline, CDR1 is GTSNPN and CDR2 is SVGIG (reference sequence). Trimming cost V 0 bases and J 15 bases; bases outside gene matches: 3.

CDR3 sequence (DNA): TGCGCCAGCAGCTTAATCCGGCGATCGGGGATTGACGGGGAGCTGTTTTTT. It yields the protein CASSLIRRSGIDGELFF. The chain links TRBV5-1 to TRBJ2-2; TRBD2 is a possible D gene (5 bases). Trimming stripped 2 bases from V and 7 bases from J, with 21 bases between. Germline CDR1 reads SGHRS; CDR2 reads YFSETQ. The CDR3 has 17 residues.

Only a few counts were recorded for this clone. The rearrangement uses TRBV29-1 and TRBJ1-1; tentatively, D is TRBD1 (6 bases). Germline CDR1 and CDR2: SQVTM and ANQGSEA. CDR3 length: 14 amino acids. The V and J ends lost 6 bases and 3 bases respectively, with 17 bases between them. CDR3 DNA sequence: TGCAGCGTCAGGACAGATAAGGCGGACACTGAAGCTTTCTTT. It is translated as CSVRTDKADTEAFF.

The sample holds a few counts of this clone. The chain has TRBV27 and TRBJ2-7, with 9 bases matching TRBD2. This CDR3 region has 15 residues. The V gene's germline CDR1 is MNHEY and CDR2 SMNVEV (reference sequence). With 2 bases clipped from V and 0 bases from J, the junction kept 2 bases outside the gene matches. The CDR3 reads CASSLGSGSSYEQYF. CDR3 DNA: TGTGCCAGCAGTTTAGGTAGCGGGAGCTCCTACGAGCAGTACTTC.

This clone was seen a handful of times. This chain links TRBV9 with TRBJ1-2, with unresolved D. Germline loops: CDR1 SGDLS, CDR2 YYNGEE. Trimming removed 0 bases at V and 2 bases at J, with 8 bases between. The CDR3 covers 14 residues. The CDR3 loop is CASSVATQNYGYTF. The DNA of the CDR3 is TGTGCCAGCAGCGTAGCGACACAGAACTATGGCTACACCTTC.

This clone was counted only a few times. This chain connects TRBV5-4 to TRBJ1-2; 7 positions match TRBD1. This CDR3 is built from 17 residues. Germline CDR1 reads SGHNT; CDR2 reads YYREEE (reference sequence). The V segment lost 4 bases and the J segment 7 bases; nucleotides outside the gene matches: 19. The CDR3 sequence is CASSRGDNRGPGGGYTF. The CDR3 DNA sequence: TGTGCCAGCAGCCGGGGAGATAACAGGGGCCCAGGCGGTGGCTACACCTTC.

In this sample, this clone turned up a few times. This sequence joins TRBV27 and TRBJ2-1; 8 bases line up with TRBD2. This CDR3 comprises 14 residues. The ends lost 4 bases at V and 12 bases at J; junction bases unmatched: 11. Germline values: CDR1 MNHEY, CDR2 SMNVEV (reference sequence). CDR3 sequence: CASSSADGGRTQFF. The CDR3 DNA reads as TGTGCCAGCAGTTCAGCCGACGGCGGGAGGACGCAGTTCTTC.

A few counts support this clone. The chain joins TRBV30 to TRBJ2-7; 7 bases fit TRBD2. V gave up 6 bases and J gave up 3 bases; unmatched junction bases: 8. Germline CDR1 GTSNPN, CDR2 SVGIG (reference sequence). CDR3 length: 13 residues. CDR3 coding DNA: TGTGCCTGCCACGGGGGGATCTACTACGAGCAGTACTTC. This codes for CACHGGIYYEQYF.

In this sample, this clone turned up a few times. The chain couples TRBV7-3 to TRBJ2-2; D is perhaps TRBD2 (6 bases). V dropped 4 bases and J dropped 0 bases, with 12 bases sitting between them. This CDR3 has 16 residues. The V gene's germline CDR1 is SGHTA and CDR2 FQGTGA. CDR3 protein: CASSSRAGTNTGELFF. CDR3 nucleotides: TGTGCCAGCAGCTCGAGAGCGGGTACGAACACCGGGGAGCTGTTTTTT. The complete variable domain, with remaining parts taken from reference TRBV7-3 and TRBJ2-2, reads GAGVSQTPSNKVTEKGKYVELRCDPISGHTALYWYRQSLGQGPEFLIYFQGTGAADDSGLPNDRFFAVRPEGSVSTLKIQRTERGDSAVYLCASSSRAGTNTGELFFGEGSRLTVL.

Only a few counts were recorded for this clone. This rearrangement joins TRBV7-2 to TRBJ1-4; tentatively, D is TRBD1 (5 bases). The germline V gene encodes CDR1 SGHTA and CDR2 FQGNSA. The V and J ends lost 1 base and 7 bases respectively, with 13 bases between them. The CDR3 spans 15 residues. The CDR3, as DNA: TGTGCCAGCAGCTTAGAGGTCGCGGGGGGTGAAAAACTGTTTTTT. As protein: CASSLEVAGGEKLFF.

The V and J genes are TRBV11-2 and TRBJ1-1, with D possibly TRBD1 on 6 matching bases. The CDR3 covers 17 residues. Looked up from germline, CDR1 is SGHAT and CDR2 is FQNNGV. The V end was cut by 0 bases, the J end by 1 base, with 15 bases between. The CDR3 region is CASSLDQWRGGNTEAFF. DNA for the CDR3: TGTGCCAGCAGCTTAGATCAATGGCGAGGGGGGAACACTGAAGCTTTCTTT.

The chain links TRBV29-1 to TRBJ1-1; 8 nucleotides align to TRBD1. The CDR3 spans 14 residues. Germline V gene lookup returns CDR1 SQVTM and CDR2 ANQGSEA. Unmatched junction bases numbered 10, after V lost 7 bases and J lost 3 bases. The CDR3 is CSADRGGWDTEAFF. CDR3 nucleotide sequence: TGCAGCGCTGACAGGGGCGGATGGGACACTGAAGCTTTCTTT.

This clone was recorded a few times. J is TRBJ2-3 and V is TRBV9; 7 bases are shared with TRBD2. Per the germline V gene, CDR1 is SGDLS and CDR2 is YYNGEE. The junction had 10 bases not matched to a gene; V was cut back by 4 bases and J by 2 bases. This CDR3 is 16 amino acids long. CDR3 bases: TGTGCCAGCAGCTCGACGCGTCTAGCGGACACAGATACGCAGTATTTT. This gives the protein CASSSTRLADTDTQYF.

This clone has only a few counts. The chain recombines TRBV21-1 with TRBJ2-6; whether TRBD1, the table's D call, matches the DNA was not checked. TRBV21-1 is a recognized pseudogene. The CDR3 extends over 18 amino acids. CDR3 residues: CASSTWTGKGSGANVLTF. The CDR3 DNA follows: TGTGCCAGCAGCACCTGGACAGGCAAGGGCTCTGGGGCCAACGTCCTGACTTTC.

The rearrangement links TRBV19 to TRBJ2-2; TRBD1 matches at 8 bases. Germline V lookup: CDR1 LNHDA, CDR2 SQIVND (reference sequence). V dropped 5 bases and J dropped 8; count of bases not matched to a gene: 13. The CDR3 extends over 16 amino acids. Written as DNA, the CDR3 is TGTGCCAGTAGTGCGGACAGGGCGGGGAAATTAGGGGAGCTGTTTTTT. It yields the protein CASSADRAGKLGELFF.

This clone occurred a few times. CDR3 DNA: TGTGCCAGCAGTCTAGAGACCCAGTACTTC. It translates to CASSLETQYF. This chain joins TRBV2 and TRBJ2-5; D gene unclear. In germline, CDR1 is SNHLY, CDR2 FYNNEI. V was pared by 5 bases and J by 4 bases, with 2 bases between. The CDR3 has 10 residues. Filled out from reference TRBV2 and TRBJ2-5, the complete variable domain reads EPEVTQTPSHQVTQMGQEVILRCVPISNHLYFYWYRQILGQKVEFLVSFYNNEISEKSEIFDDQFSVERPDGSNFTLKIRSTKLEDSAMYFCASSLETQYFGPGTRLLVL.

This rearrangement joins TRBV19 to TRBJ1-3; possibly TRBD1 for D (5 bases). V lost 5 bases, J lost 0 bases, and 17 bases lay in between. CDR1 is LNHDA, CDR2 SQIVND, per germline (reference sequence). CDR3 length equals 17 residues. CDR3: CASSPVGGAHSGNTIYF. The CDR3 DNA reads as TGTGCCAGTAGTCCCGTGGGAGGGGCCCACTCTGGAAACACCATATATTTT.

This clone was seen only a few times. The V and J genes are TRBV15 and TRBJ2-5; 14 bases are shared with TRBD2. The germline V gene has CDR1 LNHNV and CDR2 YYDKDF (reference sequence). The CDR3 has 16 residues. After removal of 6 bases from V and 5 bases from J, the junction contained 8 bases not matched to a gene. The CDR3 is CATRGGTSGRGETQYF. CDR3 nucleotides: TGTGCCACCAGGGGGGGGACTAGCGGGAGAGGGGAGACCCAGTACTTC.